This record covers a single T cell receptor (beta chain). The target antigen is unknown. Stated time point: persistent/refractory GD, antithyroid drugs over 5 years with positive TRAb. There was RNA extracted from PBMCs, and the TCR library was made from it. Graves' disease was diagnosed by American Thyroid Association guidelines. Germline V lookup: CDR1 WSHSY, CDR2 SAAADI. The ends lost 2 bases at V and 1 base at J; junction bases unmatched: 11. This CDR3 comprises 17 residues. This record belongs to a study of regulatory T cells in long-lasting Graves disease. General study points: Persistent disease preferred TRBV28, TRBJ1-2 and TRBJ2-5; new disease, TRBV20-1 and TRBJ2-1. Whereas approximately 950 public clonotypes were shared by new patients, persistent patients shared more, at a few thousand. Persistent Graves' patients showed less TCR diversity than newly diagnosed patients showed.

In building TCR beta libraries, iRepertoire HTBI primers were used together with Arm-PCR of CDR3 regions. TCRdb processed the multiplex PCR reads anew with MiXCR; each CDR3 protein has one entry. The sample carries 700,000 or so distinct CDR3 sequences, about 30% recorded once. Sample: peripheral blood mononuclear cells (PBMCs), taken when the disease was refractory, from a patient treated with antithyroid drugs. J is TRBJ2-7 and V is TRBV10-2, with 7 bases identical to TRBD2. The clonotype comes from a female donor with Graves disease. Here the CDR3 reads CASSETLHRGESYEQYF. The CDR3 DNA reads TGCGCCAGCAGTGAGACCCTCCACCGGGGGGAGTCCTACGAGCAGTACTTC.